The entry below gives a single T cell receptor (beta chain) sequence along with its context. What it binds is not known. The data derive from a study of OX40 agonist ivuxolimab in advanced cancers. Study-wide points: Antigens targeted by the expanded peripheral T cells were not determined.

This CDR3 is 15 amino acids long. V dropped 3 bases and J dropped 2; count of bases not matched to a gene: 2. The germline V gene has CDR1 GTSNPN and CDR2 SVGIG (reference sequence). Anyone with autoimmune disease history or systemic immunosuppression was excluded. TCRdb's table, derived via immunoSEQ multiplex PCR, lists solely in-frame clones and lacks some. The data contain approximately 90,000 clones, 70% to 85% of them singletons. V usage is TRBV30 and J usage is TRBJ2-3; 13 bases fit TRBD2. The sequence was collected from an adult with an advanced solid tumor such as melanoma, head and neck, liver or kidney cancer. The specimen comprised CD4+ or CD8+ T cells sorted from blood, sampled in a trial of the OX40 agonist ivuxolimab. DNA of the CDR3: TGTGCCTGGAGGGGACTAGCGGGATTCACAGATACGCAGTATTTT. Encoded protein: CAWRGLAGFTDTQYF.